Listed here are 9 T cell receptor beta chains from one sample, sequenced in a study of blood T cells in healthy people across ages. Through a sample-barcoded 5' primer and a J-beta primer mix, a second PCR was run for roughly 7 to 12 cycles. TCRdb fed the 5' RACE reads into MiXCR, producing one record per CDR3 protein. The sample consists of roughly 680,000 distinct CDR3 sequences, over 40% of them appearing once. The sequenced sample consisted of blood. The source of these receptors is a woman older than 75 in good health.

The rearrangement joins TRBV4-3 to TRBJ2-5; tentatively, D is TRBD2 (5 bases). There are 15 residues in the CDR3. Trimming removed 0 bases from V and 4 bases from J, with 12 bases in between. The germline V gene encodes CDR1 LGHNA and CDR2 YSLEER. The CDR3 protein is CASSQDLAGPETQYF. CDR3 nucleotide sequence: TGCGCCAGCAGCCAAGATCTGGCGGGTCCAGAGACCCAGTACTTC.

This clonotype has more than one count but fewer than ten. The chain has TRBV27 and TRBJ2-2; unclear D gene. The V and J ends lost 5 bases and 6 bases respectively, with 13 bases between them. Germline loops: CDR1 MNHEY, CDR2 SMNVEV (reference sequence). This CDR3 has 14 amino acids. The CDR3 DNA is TGTGCCAGCAGTCCCCACGGTGGATCCGGGGAGCTGTTTTTT. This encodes CASSPHGGSGELFF.

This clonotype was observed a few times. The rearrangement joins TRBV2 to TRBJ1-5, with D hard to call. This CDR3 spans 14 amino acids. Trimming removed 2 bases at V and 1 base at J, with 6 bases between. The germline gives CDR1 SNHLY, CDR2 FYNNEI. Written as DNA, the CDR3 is TGTGCCAGCAGTGAATATTCAAGCAATCAGCCCCAGCATTTT. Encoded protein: CASSEYSSNQPQHF.

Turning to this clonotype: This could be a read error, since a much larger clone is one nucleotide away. For the CDR3, the DNA is TGCGCCAGCAGCTTTAGGTCAGCAGATACGCAGTTTTTT. Encoded protein: CASSFRSADTQFF. The chain joins TRBV5-1 to TRBJ2-3, with unresolved D. The CDR3 length is 13 residues. The germline CDR1 and CDR2 sequences are SGHRS and YFSETQ. The entire variable domain, with the rest obtained from reference TRBV5-1 and TRBJ2-3, is as follows: KAGVTQTPRYLIKTRGQQVTLSCSPISGHRSVSWYQQTPGQGLQFLFEYFSETQRNKGNFPGRFSGRQFSNSRSEMNVSTLELGDSALYLCASSFRSADTQFFGPGTRLTVL.

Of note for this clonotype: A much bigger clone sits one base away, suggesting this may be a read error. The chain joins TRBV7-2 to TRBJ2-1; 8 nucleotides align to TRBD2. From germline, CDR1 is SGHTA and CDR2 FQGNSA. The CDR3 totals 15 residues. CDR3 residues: CASSAQGGGYKEQFF. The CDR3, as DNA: TGTGCCAGCAGCGCTCAAGGCGGGGGGTACAAGGAGCAGTTCTTC.

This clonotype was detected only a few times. CDR3 sequence (DNA): TGTGCCAGCACGACTACGGCGGCGGTAGGATACAATGAGCAGTTCTTC. Translated, it gives CASTTTAAVGYNEQFF. The V and J genes are TRBV28 and TRBJ2-1; the D gene is possibly TRBD2 (5 bases). The CDR3 sequence is 16 residues long. Germline-derived CDR1 and CDR2 are MDHEN and SYDVKM. The ends were cut back, 7 bases at V and 4 bases at J, with 20 bases in the middle.

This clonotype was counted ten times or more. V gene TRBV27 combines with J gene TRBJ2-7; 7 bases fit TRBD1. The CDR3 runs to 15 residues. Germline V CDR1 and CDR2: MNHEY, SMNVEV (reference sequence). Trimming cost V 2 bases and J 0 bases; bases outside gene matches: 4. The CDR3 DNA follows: TGTGCCAGCAGTTTACGTCGGGACAGCTCCTACGAGCAGTACTTC. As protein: CASSLRRDSSYEQYF.

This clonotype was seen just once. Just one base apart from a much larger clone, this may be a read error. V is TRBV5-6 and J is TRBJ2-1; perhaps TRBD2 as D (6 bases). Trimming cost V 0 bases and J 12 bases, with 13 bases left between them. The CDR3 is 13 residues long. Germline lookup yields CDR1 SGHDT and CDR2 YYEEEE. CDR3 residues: CASSLGLERGQFF. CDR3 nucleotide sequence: TGTGCCAGCAGCTTGGGACTAGAACGGGGGCAGTTCTTC.

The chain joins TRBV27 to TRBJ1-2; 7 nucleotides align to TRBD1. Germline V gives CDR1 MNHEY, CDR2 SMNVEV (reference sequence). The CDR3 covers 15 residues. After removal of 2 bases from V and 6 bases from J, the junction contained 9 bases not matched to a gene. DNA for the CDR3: TGTGCCAGCAGTTTACCATCACAGGGGATGGATGGCTACACCTTC. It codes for CASSLPSQGMDGYTF.